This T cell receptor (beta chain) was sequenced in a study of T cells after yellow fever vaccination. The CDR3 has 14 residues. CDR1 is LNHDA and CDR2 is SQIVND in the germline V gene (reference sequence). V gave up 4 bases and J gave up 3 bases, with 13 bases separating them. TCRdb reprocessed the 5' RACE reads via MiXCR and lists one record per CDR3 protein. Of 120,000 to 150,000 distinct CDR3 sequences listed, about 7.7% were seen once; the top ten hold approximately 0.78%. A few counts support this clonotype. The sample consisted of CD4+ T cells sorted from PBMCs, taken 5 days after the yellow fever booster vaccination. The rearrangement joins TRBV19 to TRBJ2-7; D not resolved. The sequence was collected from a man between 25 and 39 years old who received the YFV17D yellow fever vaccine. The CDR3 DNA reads TGTGCCAGTAGTACCGTACAAGGTGTCTACGAGCAGTACTTC. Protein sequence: CASSTVQGVYEQYF.